This record looks at one T cell receptor beta chain sequence and its context. How the authors handled the data: Reference gene primer amplification in the assay estimated nucleated cell counts. Libraries were prepared by immunoSEQ multiplex PCR; TCRdb keeps only in-frame clonotypes and omits some of them. V, J and clone size are those of that table, while D and trimming were read from the DNA. This sample yields approximately 180,000 clones, of which approximately 79% are seen a single time; 4.5% to 6.5% belongs to the top ten. Germline values: CDR1 LGHDT, CDR2 YNNKEL (reference sequence). This CDR3 is 18 amino acids long. V was trimmed by 4 bases and J by 0 bases, leaving 16 bases between them. This specimen comes from a study of blood T cell repertoires in COVID-19. About the study: T cells, B-cell-depleted T cells, or PBMCs provided the cDNA or gDNA that served as material.

Participants reported their clinical history, and cohort assignment relied on those reports. The TCR comes from an older woman with acute COVID-19. This sequence joins TRBV3-1 (or the pseudogene TRBV3-2) and TRBJ2-6; D unclear. Sequencing input: PBMCs or T cells enriched from blood (not recorded which). In DNA, the CDR3 is TGTGCCAGCAGCCCCAGGTATGATACCCTCTCTGGGGCCAACGTCCTGACTTTC. As protein: CASSPRYDTLSGANVLTF.